Sequencing of this TCR beta chain was carried out in a study of T cell responses to AZD1222 COVID-19 vaccine. Looked up from germline, CDR1 is LGHDT and CDR2 is YNNKEL (reference sequence). The V gene lost 1 base and the J gene lost 3 bases, with 12 bases spanning the gap. This CDR3 is 16 amino acids long. TCRdb's table, derived via immunoSEQ multiplex PCR, lists solely in-frame clones and lacks some. The sample has 95,000 to 100,000 clones, 86% seen once. The sequence came from an adult in good health. Sequencing was performed on peripheral blood, taken on day 0 of AZD1222 vaccination. This chain uses TRBV3-1 (or the pseudogene TRBV3-2) with TRBJ2-2, with D tentatively TRBD1 (7 bases). The CDR3 sequence: CASSQVFRGDTGELFF. The CDR3 DNA is TGTGCCAGCAGCCAAGTTTTCAGGGGGGACACCGGGGAGCTGTTTTTT.